This passage covers 18 T cell receptor beta chains from one sample sequenced in a study of cytomegalovirus exposure and HLA in healthy donors. The assay was immunoSEQ multiplex PCR, and TCRdb's table has in-frame clones only and misses some. The sample lists 95,000 to 150,000 clones, 95% to 96% occurring once. Material for sequencing was PBMCs. The receptors were sampled from a man aged 18 to 30 in good health and CMV-seronegative.

The CDR3 region is CASSVVTGATEAFF. Here the CDR3 DNA reads TGTGCCAGCAGCGTAGTGACAGGGGCGACTGAAGCTTTCTTT. The V gene is TRBV9, the J gene TRBJ1-1; 8 positions agree with TRBD1. Germline values: CDR1 SGDLS, CDR2 YYNGEE. The CDR3 covers 14 residues. J lost 5 bases, V lost 0 bases, and 3 bases had no gene match.

CDR3 sequence: CASSEALLESSYEQYF. In DNA, the CDR3 is TGTGCCAGCAGTGAAGCGCTTCTCGAGAGCTCCTACGAGCAGTACTTC. V is TRBV2 and J is TRBJ2-7; D is unresolved. This CDR3 comprises 16 residues. Germline CDR1 and CDR2: SNHLY and FYNNEI. Between the trimmed V and J ends, which lost 0 bases and 0 bases, there was a span of 12 bases.

The V gene is TRBV21-1, the J gene TRBJ1-4. TRBV21-1 counts as a pseudogene. The CDR3 is 18 amino acids. The CDR3 spells CASSTPTGRLATNEKLFF. The CDR3 nucleotides read TGTGCCAGCAGCACCCCCACGGGCAGACTAGCAACTAATGAAAAACTGTTTTTT.

The rearrangement links TRBV29-1 to TRBJ1-1; the D is unclear. The germline CDR1 and CDR2 sequences are SQVTM and ANQGSEA. This CDR3 comprises 14 residues. The V end lost 4 bases, the J end lost 2 bases, and 14 bases lay between the germline ends. CDR3 nucleotides: TGCAGCGTTGCAAACCCCTACCGAAACACTGAAGCTTTCTTT. Its protein is CSVANPYRNTEAFF.

The V call is TRBV4-1, the J call TRBJ2-7; 8 bases line up with TRBD1. The CDR3 contains 16 residues. Germline loops: CDR1 MGHRA, CDR2 YSYEKL. The ends lost 4 bases at V and 0 bases at J; junction bases unmatched: 8. The CDR3 is CASSLAGTGISYEQYF. CDR3 nucleotides: TGCGCCAGCAGCCTGGCCGGGACAGGTATCTCCTACGAGCAGTACTTC.

The rearrangement links TRBV7-6 to TRBJ2-7; the D gene is possibly TRBD2 (5 bases). The CDR3 covers 15 residues. Germline V gene data show CDR1 as SGHVS and CDR2 as FNYEAQ. V lost 6 bases and J lost 3, with 18 bases in between. Here the CDR3 reads CASRLGVGEDYEQYF. The CDR3 bases are TGTGCCAGCAGGTTGGGCGTCGGGGAAGACTACGAGCAGTACTTC.

J is TRBJ2-2 and V is TRBV15; 7 nucleotides agree with TRBD1. The CDR3 has 13 amino acids. With V trimmed by 9 bases and J by 2 bases, 3 bases remained unmatched. From germline, CDR1 is LNHNV and CDR2 YYDKDF (reference sequence). The CDR3 loop reads CATGDRNTGELFF. CDR3 coding DNA: TGTGCCACGGGGGACAGAAACACCGGGGAGCTGTTTTTT.

The V call is TRBV19, the J call TRBJ1-2; tentatively, D is TRBD1 (5 bases). V was cut by 5 bases and J by 0 bases, with 10 bases left in between. Germline CDR1 reads LNHDA; CDR2 reads SQIVND (reference sequence). The CDR3 totals 14 residues. The CDR3 DNA is TGTGCCAGTAGTCCTCAGGGAACTAACTATGGCTACACCTTC. Translated: CASSPQGTNYGYTF.

The chain recombines TRBV2 with TRBJ1-2; 10 bases map to TRBD1. Trimming took 5 bases from V and 4 from J; bases not matched to a gene: 10. CDR1 and CDR2 from the germline V gene are SNHLY and FYNNEI. The CDR3 has 16 amino acids. CDR3 loop: CASSQGDRGGIYGYTF. CDR3 DNA sequence: TGTGCCAGCAGTCAGGGGGACAGGGGTGGGATCTATGGCTACACCTTC.

This chain connects TRBV25-1 to TRBJ1-1; TRBD1 aligns across 7 bases. The V and J ends lost 4 bases and 4 bases, in that order; junction bases with no gene match: 6. This CDR3 is built from 14 residues. Per the germline V gene, CDR1 is MGHDK and CDR2 is SYGVNS. The CDR3 region is CASSARDRATEAFF. CDR3 coding DNA: TGTGCCAGCAGTGCAAGGGACAGAGCCACTGAAGCTTTCTTT.

V and J are TRBV28 and TRBJ1-1, with D perhaps matching TRBD1 (5 bases). V dropped 7 bases and J dropped 0 bases, with 18 bases sitting between them. The CDR3 loop spans 16 amino acids. Germline CDR1 MDHEN, CDR2 SYDVKM. The DNA for the CDR3 is TGTGCCAGCAAGGTAGGGACTTCGGTCATGAACACTGAAGCTTTCTTT. Translated: CASKVGTSVMNTEAFF.

This chain links TRBV2 with TRBJ2-3; D is possibly TRBD1 (5 bases). Germline CDR1 SNHLY, CDR2 FYNNEI. V was cut by 10 bases and J by 0 bases, with 14 bases left in between. CDR3 length: 14 residues. CDR3 loop: CATETVRSTDTQYF. CDR3 bases: TGTGCCACCGAGACAGTCCGGAGCACAGATACGCAGTATTTT.

The chain couples TRBV19 to TRBJ2-5, with 11 bases lining up with TRBD2. Per germline, CDR1 LNHDA and CDR2 SQIVND (reference sequence). The CDR3 extends over 15 amino acids. The ends lost 3 bases at V and 5 bases at J; junction bases unmatched: 5. CDR3 amino acids: CASSIGLAGFETQYF. CDR3 bases: TGTGCCAGTAGTATTGGACTAGCGGGTTTTGAGACCCAGTACTTC.

V and J are TRBV4-1 and TRBJ2-7; D is unresolved. Germline CDR1 MGHRA, CDR2 YSYEKL. Trimming stripped 2 bases from V and 6 bases from J, with 11 bases between. The CDR3 runs 13 residues. CDR3 protein: CASSQFRVSEQYF. DNA of the CDR3: TGCGCCAGCAGCCAATTCCGAGTCTCCGAGCAGTACTTC.

The gene calls are TRBV5-6 and TRBJ2-5, with a tentative D call TRBD1 (5 bases). The CDR3 spans 16 residues. Trimming removed 3 bases from V and 4 bases from J, with 19 bases in between. CDR1 and CDR2 from the germline V gene are SGHDT and YYEEEE. The CDR3 DNA reads TGTGCCAGCAGCTCGGTCATCAGGGTGAGAGGAGAGACCCAGTACTTC. It yields the protein CASSSVIRVRGETQYF.

The V call is TRBV7-2, the J call TRBJ1-2; weak D call: TRBD1 (5 bases). Germline loops: CDR1 SGHTA, CDR2 FQGNSA. The CDR3 is 14 residues long. Trimming shortened V by 5 bases and J by 6 bases, and 16 bases separated the two germline ends. The CDR3 nucleotides are TGTGCCAGCAGCAGGGGCGTTCGTAGGGATGGCTACACCTTC. It is translated as CASSRGVRRDGYTF.

This clone showed up just a few times. The chain links TRBV7-9 to TRBJ1-5; 8 bases are shared with TRBD1. Germline CDR1 reads SEHNR; CDR2 reads FQNEAQ (reference sequence). This CDR3 region has 15 residues. After removal of 5 bases from V and 6 bases from J, the junction contained 9 bases not matched to a gene. The CDR3 sequence is CASSDVSGGSQPQHF. The CDR3 DNA reads TGTGCCAGCAGCGACGTTTCAGGGGGCAGTCAGCCCCAGCATTTT.

This clone was seen a single time. The chain links TRBV5-1 to TRBJ2-2; 9 nucleotides agree with TRBD2. The CDR3 covers 12 residues. The ends lost 4 bases at V and 10 bases at J; junction bases unmatched: 2. Germline-derived CDR1 and CDR2 are SGHRS and YFSETQ. As DNA, the CDR3 is TGCGCCAGCAGCATAGCGGGAGTGGAGCTGTTTTTT. It specifies CASSIAGVELFF.